The T cell receptor beta chain under discussion was sequenced for a study of T cells in Graves' hyperthyroidism and ophthalmopathy (dated by TCRdb to between 2018 and 2020). Describing the broader study: Peripheral blood samples were taken at the time of initial diagnosis, prior to any treatment. TCR V-J signatures able to tell the groups apart were searched for in a discovery cohort of 100 or so patients, of whom roughly 42 had Graves' ophthalmopathy and 55 to 65 had stable Graves' hyperthyroidism. Prospective prediction of ophthalmopathy was tested in an independent validation cohort consisting of roughly 20 hyperthyroidism patients and more than 15 patients who later progressed to ophthalmopathy. The 90 to 100 discovery patients were randomly split 7:3 into training and test sets. The study also compared thyroid tissue and blood T-cell repertoires from more than five Graves' hyperthyroidism patients. After sampling, hyperthyroidism patients received methimazole starting at 30 mg daily, and ophthalmopathy patients received high-dose intravenous methylprednisolone. TCR Vbeta CDR3 sequencing of roughly 140 peripheral blood samples (43 ophthalmopathy, 75 hyperthyroidism and roughly 17 progressor patients) is reported in the paper.

What the authors observed across the whole study: During validation, the model predicted progression to ophthalmopathy a median of around six months ahead of onset, with around 65% sensitivity and 72% to 80% specificity. In cross-validation, a model built on a 13 V-J signature told ophthalmopathy apart from stable hyperthyroidism with approximately 91% sensitivity and roughly 82% specificity, and in testing the same model reached 80%/75%. No statistical method was used to fix the sample size in advance, and group allocation was not hidden from the investigators. Most expanded thyroid clonotypes (frequency above 0.001) were also detected in blood, suggesting blood repertoires may reflect thyroid immune responses.

This clonotype was picked up many times. Its cognate antigen has yet to be identified. The sample holds no much larger clone one base away, and base qualities are not on file. A patient counted as having stable Graves' hyperthyroidism if no progression to ophthalmopathy occurred over 18 months of follow-up. Hyperthyroidism patients were newly diagnosed, with disease duration under 2 months, and aged 18 to 65 years. Exclusion was applied to patients with uncontrolled infections, other autoimmune diseases, pregnancy or lactation. Diagnoses were based on clinical symptoms, serum thyroxine and TRAb, thyroid ultrasound and orbital computed tomography. PBMCs were separated from around 9.1 ml of fresh peripheral blood using Ficoll-Paque density gradient centrifugation. Trizol reagent was used to extract total RNA, and RNA quality was then checked on an Agilent 2100 Bioanalyzer. The V end gives up 3 bases and the J end 4 bases, leaving 10 bases in the junction not matched to a gene. Inclusive of the bounding cysteine and phenylalanine, the CDR3 is 17 residues long. The CDR3 DNA has 51 bases and is translated from base 1. The germline V gene supplies CDR1 KGHDR and CDR2 SFDVKD.

TCR beta CDR3 regions were amplified from RNA transcripts. A first-round RT-PCR of the TCR CDR3 used the HTBI primer set with the Qiagen OneStep RT-PCR kit. The libraries were constructed in a second round of multiplex PCR and then size-selected and purified. Libraries were sequenced paired-end with 100 bp reads on an Illumina HiSeq2000. The authors processed their data as follows. SOAPnuke was used to process the raw data, with reads discarded if the reads contained adapters or uncalled bases, had a mean Phred below 15, or lacked an exact constant-primer or identifier match. COPE v1.2.5 was used to merge high-quality paired reads, and clonotypes were defined as unique nucleotide sequences. MiTCR v1.1 was used to align the clonotypes against IMGT TRBV, TRBD and TRBJ reference segments. Analysis was restricted to V-J combinations with a frequency above 0.0001, which covered 99.2% of repertoires. A TCS score was defined as the ratio between F50 (clonal expansion) and ExV (chaos), using BLOSUM62-based TCRdist between CDR3 peptides within each V-J. Welch's t-statistics and random forest reduced roughly 500 V-J features to roughly 13, which were used in a naive Bayes classifier (R e1071). In TCRdb, the public reads were trimmed at Q25 with fastp and aligned with MiXCR, with productive beta chains retained. Identical CDR3 protein sequences are pooled into one entry, listed with their most common genes and DNA. The V and J calls reflect TCRdb's pipeline rather than the authors' work. The sample data list approximately 640,000 distinct CDR3 sequences, and 17% of these were observed just once. Jointly, the top ten make up roughly a sixth of the sample.

Recombination connected TRBV24-1 to TRBJ2-2; TRBD2 matches 7 bases in the middle. This sequence was found in a man aged 45-65 years with Graves' hyperthyroidism. The sequencing sample was made of blood. The nucleotide sequence reads as follows: TGTGCCACCAGTGATCTTCGGACGGGGGAGGGCACCGGGGAGCTGTTTTTT. It codes for CATSDLRTGEGTGELFF.